This TCR beta chain was identified in a study of OX40 agonist ivuxolimab in advanced cancers. The overall study: About 40% of patients had received prior checkpoint inhibitor therapy.

Profiled with immunoSEQ multiplex PCR; TCRdb holds only in-frame clones, not every one. The sample has more than 75,000 clones, just over 90% seen once. A word on this clone: Antigen unknown.

Study outcomes and limitations: By week 6 at 0.1 to 3.0 mg/kg, blood CD4+ and CD8+ T cells had expanded clonally. Researchers did not establish what antigens the expanded peripheral T cells target.

The CDR3 has 13 amino acids. From germline, CDR1 is KGHSH and CDR2 LQKENI. V was trimmed by 5 bases and J by 7 bases, leaving 12 bases between them. The TCR comes from an adult with an advanced solid tumor such as melanoma, head and neck, liver or kidney cancer. The input for sequencing was CD4+ or CD8+ T cells sorted from blood, taken in a trial of the OX40 agonist ivuxolimab. This chain joins TRBV18 and TRBJ1-5, with TRBD1 as a possible D gene (5 bases). The CDR3 region has the DNA TGTGCCAGCTCAGATGACAGATCCCAGCCCCAGCATTTT. It encodes CASSDDRSQPQHF.